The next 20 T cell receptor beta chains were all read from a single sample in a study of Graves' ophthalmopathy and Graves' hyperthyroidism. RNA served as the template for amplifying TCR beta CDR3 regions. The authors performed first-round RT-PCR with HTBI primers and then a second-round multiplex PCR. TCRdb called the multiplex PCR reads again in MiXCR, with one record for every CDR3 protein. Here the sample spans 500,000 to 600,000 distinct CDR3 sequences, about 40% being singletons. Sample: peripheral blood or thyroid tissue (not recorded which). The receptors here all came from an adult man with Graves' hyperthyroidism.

The DNA of the CDR3 is TGTGCCAGCAGCTTAGGACGGAAGGGTGCCTATGGCTACACCTTC. Translating gives CASSLGRKGAYGYTF. This chain joins TRBV5-4 and TRBJ1-2; D is ambiguous. The CDR3 extends over 15 amino acids. CDR1 is SGHNT, CDR2 YYREEE, per germline (reference sequence). V dropped 2 bases and J dropped 4 bases, with 15 bases sitting between them.

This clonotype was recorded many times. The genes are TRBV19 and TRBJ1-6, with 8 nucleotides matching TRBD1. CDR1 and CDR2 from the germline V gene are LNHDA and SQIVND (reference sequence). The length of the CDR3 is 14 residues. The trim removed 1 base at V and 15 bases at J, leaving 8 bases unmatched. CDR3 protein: CASSIGGAGTGLHF. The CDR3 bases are TGTGCCAGTAGTATAGGCGGCGCCGGGACAGGCCTCCACTTT. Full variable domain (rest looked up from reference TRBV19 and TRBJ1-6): DGGITQSPKYLFRKEGQNVTLSCEQNLNHDAMYWYRQDPGQGLRLIYYSQIVNDFQKGDIAEGYSVSREKKESFPLTVTSAQKNPTAFYLCASSIGGAGTGLHFGNGTRLTVT.

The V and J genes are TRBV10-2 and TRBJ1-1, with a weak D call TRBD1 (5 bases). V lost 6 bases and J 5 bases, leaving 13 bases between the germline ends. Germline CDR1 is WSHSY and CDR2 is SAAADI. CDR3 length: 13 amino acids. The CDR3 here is CASRDTRGTEAFF. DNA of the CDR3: TGCGCCAGCAGGGACACCCGAGGAACTGAAGCTTTCTTT.

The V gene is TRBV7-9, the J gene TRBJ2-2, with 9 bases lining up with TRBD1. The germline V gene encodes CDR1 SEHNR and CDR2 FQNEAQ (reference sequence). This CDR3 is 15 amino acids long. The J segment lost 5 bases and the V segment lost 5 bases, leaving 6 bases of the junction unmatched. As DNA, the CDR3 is TGTGCCAGCAGCCTACGGGACAGGGAGACCGGGGAGCTGTTTTTT. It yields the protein CASSLRDRETGELFF.

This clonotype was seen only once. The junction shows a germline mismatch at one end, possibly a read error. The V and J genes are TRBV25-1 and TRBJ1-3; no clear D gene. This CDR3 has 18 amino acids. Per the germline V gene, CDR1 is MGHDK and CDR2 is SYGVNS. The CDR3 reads CASSGLWRAADPGNTIYF. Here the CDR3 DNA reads TGTGCCAGCAGTGGGCTTTGGAGGGCAGCTGACCCTGGAAACACCATATACTTT.

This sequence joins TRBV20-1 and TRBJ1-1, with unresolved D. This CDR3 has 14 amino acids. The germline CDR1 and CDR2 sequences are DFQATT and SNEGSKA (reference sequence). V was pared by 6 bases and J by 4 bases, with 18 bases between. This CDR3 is CSARSPGGPTEAFF. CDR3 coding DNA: TGCAGTGCCAGGTCCCCGGGTGGGCCCACTGAAGCTTTCTTT.

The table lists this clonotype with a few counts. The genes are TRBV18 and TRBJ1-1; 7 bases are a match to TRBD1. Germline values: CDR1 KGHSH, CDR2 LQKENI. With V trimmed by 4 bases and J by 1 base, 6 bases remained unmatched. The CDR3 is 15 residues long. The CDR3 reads CASSLQTGQNTEAFF. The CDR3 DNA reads TGTGCCAGCTCACTACAGACAGGGCAGAACACTGAAGCTTTCTTT.

The CDR3 spells CSASRTGGYEQYF. CDR3 nucleotide sequence: TGCAGTGCTTCCCGGACAGGGGGATACGAGCAGTACTTC. V gene TRBV20-1 combines with J gene TRBJ2-7; the match to TRBD1 covers 10 bases. Germline lookup yields CDR1 DFQATT and CDR2 SNEGSKA (reference sequence). The CDR3 is made up of 13 amino acids. J was trimmed by 4 bases and V by 5 bases; bases with no gene match: 5.

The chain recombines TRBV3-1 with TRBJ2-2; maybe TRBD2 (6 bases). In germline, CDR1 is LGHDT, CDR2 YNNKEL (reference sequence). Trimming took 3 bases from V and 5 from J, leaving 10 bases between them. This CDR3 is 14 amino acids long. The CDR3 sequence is CASSQGGGTGELFF. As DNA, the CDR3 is TGTGCCAGCAGCCAGGGAGGAGGTACCGGGGAGCTGTTTTTT.

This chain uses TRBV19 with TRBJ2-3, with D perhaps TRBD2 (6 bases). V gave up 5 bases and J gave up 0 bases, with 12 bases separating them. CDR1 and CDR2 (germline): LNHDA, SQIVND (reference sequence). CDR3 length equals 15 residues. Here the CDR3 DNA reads TGTGCCAGTAGTTCGGCGGGGCGAAGCACAGATACGCAGTATTTT. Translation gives CASSSAGRSTDTQYF.

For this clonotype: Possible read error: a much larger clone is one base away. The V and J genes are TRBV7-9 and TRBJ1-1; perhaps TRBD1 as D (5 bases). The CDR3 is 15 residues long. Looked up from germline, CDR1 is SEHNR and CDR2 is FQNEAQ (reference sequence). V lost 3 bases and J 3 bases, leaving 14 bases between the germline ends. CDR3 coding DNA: TGTGCCAGCAGCTTGGCCCTAGGGGACCACACTGAAGCTTTCTTT. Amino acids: CASSLALGDHTEAFF.

The CDR3 sequence: CASTSQGADGYTF. As DNA, the CDR3 is TGTGCCAGCACCTCACAGGGGGCTGATGGCTACACCTTC. The V call is TRBV7-2, the J call TRBJ1-2; TRBD1 aligns across 9 bases. Germline CDR1 is SGHTA and CDR2 is FQGNSA. The CDR3 extends over 13 amino acids. V lost 7 bases to trimming and J lost 6 bases; unmatched junction nucleotides: 6.

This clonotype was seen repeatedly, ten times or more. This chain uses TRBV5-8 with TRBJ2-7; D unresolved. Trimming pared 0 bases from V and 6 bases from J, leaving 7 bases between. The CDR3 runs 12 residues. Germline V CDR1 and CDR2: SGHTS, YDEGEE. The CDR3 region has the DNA TGTGCCAGCAGCTTGGAGACACCCGAGCAGTACTTC. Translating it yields CASSLETPEQYF.

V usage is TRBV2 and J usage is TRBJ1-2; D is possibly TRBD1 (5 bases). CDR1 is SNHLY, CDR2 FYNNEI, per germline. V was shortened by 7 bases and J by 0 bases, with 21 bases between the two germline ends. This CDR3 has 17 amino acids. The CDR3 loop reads CASKSRGRAVPNYGYTF. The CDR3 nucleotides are TGTGCCAGCAAATCGAGGGGACGAGCAGTCCCTAACTATGGCTACACCTTC. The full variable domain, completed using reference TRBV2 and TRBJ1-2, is EPEVTQTPSHQVTQMGQEVILRCVPISNHLYFYWYRQILGQKVEFLVSFYNNEISEKSEIFDDQFSVERPDGSNFTLKIRSTKLEDSAMYFCASKSRGRAVPNYGYTFGSGTRLTVV.

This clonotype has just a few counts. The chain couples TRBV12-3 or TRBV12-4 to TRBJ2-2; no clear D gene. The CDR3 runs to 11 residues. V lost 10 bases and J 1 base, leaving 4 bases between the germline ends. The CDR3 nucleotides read TGTGCCACGGGGAACACCGGGGAGCTGTTTTTT. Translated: CATGNTGELFF.

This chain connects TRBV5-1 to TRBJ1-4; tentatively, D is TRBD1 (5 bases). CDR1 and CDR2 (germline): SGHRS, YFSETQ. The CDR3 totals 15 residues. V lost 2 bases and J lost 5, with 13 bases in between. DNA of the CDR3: TGCGCCAGCAGCTTTCAAGGACGGGGGAATGAAAAACTGTTTTTT. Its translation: CASSFQGRGNEKLFF.

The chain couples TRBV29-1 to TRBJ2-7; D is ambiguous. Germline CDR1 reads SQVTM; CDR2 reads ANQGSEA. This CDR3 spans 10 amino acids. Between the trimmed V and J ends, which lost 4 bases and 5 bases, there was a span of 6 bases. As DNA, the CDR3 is TGCAGCGTTGCCGGAAACGAGCAGTACTTC. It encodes CSVAGNEQYF.

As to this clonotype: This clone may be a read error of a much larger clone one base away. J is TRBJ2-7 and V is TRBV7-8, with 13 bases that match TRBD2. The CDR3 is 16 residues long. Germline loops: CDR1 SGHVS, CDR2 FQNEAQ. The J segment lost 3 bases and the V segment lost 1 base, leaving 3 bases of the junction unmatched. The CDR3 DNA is TGTGCCAGCAGCTTAGGGCGGACTAGCGGGAGCTACGAGCAGTACTTC. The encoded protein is CASSLGRTSGSYEQYF.

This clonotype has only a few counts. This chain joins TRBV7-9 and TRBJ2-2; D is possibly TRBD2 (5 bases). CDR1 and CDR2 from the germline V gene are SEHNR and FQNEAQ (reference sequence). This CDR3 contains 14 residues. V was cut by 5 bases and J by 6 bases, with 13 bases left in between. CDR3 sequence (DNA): TGTGCCAGCAGCCCCACTACTAGTTCCGGGGAGCTGTTTTTT. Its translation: CASSPTTSSGELFF.

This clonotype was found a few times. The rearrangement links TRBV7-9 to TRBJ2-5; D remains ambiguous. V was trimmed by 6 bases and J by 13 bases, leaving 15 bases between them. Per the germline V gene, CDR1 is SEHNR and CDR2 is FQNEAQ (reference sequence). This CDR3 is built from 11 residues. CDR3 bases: TGTGCCAGCAGTTTCGGACCTTATCCGTACTTC. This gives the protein CASSFGPYPYF. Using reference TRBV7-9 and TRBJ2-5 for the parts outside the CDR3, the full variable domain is DTGVSQNPRHKITKRGQNVTFRCDPISEHNRLYWYRQTLGQGPEFLTYFQNEAQLEKSRLLSDRFSAERPKGSFSTLEIQRTEQGDSAMYLCASSFGPYPYFGPGTRLLVL.